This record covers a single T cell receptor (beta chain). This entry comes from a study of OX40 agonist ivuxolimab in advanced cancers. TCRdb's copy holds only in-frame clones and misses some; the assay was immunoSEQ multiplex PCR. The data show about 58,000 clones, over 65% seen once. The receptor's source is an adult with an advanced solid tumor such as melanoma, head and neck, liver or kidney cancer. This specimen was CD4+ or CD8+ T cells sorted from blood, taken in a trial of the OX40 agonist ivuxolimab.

CDR3 region: CASSDPRRGAGELFF. The CDR3 bases are TGTGCCAGCAGTGATCCCAGGCGGGGGGCCGGGGAGCTGTTTTTT. The chain employs TRBV6-1 and TRBJ2-2; 8 positions agree with TRBD2. The CDR3 contains 15 residues. V trimming: 3 bases; J trimming: 6 bases; junction bases outside the gene matches: 6. Looked up from germline, CDR1 is MNHNS and CDR2 is SASEGT.